The rows below give T cell receptor beta chains drawn from one sample of a study of T cell responses to AZD1222 COVID-19 vaccine. Method: immunoSEQ multiplex PCR; TCRdb's copy keeps in-frame clones and lacks some. The data contain some 130,000 clones, more than 75% of them singletons. The sample in question was peripheral blood, obtained 28 days after the second AZD1222 dose. Receptors were obtained from an adult who received the AZD1222 COVID-19 vaccine. Each CDR3 is given with its conserved first and last residue. The D gene is left open where the match is weak. Not all rows give a size; the values are once, few, many and, for expanded clones, a class.

d_call j_call v_call clone_size cdr3_nt cdr3_aa
TRBD1 TRBJ1-2 TRBV7-9 once TGTGCCAGCAGCTGGAACGGACAGGCTAACTATGGCTACACCTTC CASSWNGQANYGYTF
TRBD2 TRBJ2-1 TRBV6-2/TRBV6-3 - TGTGCCAGCAGTGGGCTAGCGGGATTGGGTGGCAATGAGCAGTTCTTC CASSGLAGLGGNEQFF
- TRBJ1-5 TRBV12-3/TRBV12-4 - TGTGCCAGCAGTTTCAGAGGGGCCAATCATTTT CASSFRGANHF
- TRBJ1-5 TRBV7-8 - TGTGCCAGCAGCTTTGTAGCTCAGCCCCAGCATTTT CASSFVAQPQHF
- TRBJ2-2 TRBV5-6 - TGTGCCAGCAGCTCTATGGTTCGGGTGAACACCGGGGAGCTGTTTTTT CASSSMVRVNTGELFF
TRBD1 TRBJ1-2 TRBV27 - TGTGCCAGCAGTTTAGGGGCAGGGGGCTATGGCTACACCTTC CASSLGAGGYGYTF
- TRBJ1-5 TRBV7-2 - TGTGCCAGCAGCTCTGACCCGAATCAGCCCCAGCATTTT CASSSDPNQPQHF
- TRBJ2-5 TRBV5-4 once TGTGCCAGCAGCTCGGCTCTCGGTTTCCAAGAGACCCAGTACTTC CASSSALGFQETQYF
- TRBJ1-1 TRBV2 - TGTGCCAGCAGTGAAAGGGGGGCGCTTAAAGCTTTCTTT CASSERGALKAFF
- TRBJ2-7 TRBV7-3 - TGTGCCAGCAGCTTAAGCCAGGGATACGAGCAGTACTTC CASSLSQGYEQYF
- TRBJ1-5 TRBV2 - TGTGCCAGCAGTGCGGCCGTTAGCAATCAGCCCCAGCATTTT CASSAAVSNQPQHF
- TRBJ2-2 TRBV20-1 - TGCAGTGCCAGTCGGTTGGCCGGGGAGCTGTTTTTT CSASRLAGELFF
- TRBJ2-1 TRBV5-1 once TGCGCCAGCAGCTCTAGAGGGACGGGCTCCTACAATGAGCAGTTCTTC CASSSRGTGSYNEQFF
- TRBJ1-1 TRBV3-1/TRBV3-2 once TGTGCCAGCAGCCAAGATCTTTCCGGTTTGGAGGCTTTCTTT CASSQDLSGLEAFF
TRBD1 TRBJ1-2 TRBV28 - TGTGCCAGCAGTTCCGGGACAGGGGGGATTGGCTACACCTTC CASSSGTGGIGYTF
TRBD2 TRBJ2-3 TRBV9 - TGTGCCAGCAGCGCCCTTGGCGGGAGGCCAGATACGCAGTATTTT CASSALGGRPDTQYF
- TRBJ2-7 TRBV11-2 - TGTGCCAGCAGCTTAGACGGGATACCAGCCGAGCAGTACTTC CASSLDGIPAEQYF
- TRBJ1-2 TRBV2 - TGTGCCAGCAGTGAAATCAGGGCTGCTAACTATGGCTACACCTTC CASSEIRAANYGYTF
- TRBJ2-7 TRBV5-1 - TGCGCCAGCAGCTCATCCGTCGACTCCTACGAGCAGTACTTC CASSSSVDSYEQYF
- TRBJ1-6 TRBV27 - TGTGCCAGCAGTCGATCACAGGGCCGCTCCTATAATTCACCCCTCCACTTT CASSRSQGRSYNSPLHF
TRBD2 TRBJ2-1 TRBV7-3 - TGTGCCAGCAGCTATGGGGGGACTAGCGGGAGCAATGAGCAGTTCTTC CASSYGGTSGSNEQFF
- TRBJ2-5 TRBV14 - TGTGCCAGCAGCCAAGATGGCAGGTTTCAACGGGAGACCCAGTACTTC CASSQDGRFQRETQYF
- TRBJ1-6 TRBV19 - TGTGCCAGTACCCCTCTCCGGGGGAATTCACCCCTCCACTTT CASTPLRGNSPLHF
- TRBJ2-7 TRBV19 - TGTGCCAGTAGCTCCGGGCTACACTACGAGCAGTACTTC CASSSGLHYEQYF
- TRBJ1-5 TRBV24-1 - TGTGCCACCAGTGAAGCGATTAGCAATCAGCCCCAGCATTTT CATSEAISNQPQHF
- TRBJ2-7 TRBV5-1 once TGCGCCAGCAGCTTGGCGGGGGCGGGGAACTACGAGCAGTACTTC CASSLAGAGNYEQYF
- TRBJ1-5 TRBV19 - TGTGCCAGTAGTATCCCCCTTAATCAGCCCCAGCATTTT CASSIPLNQPQHF
- TRBJ1-2 TRBV6-5 - TGTGCCAGCAGTTACAGGGGAAAAGGATCCTATGGCTACACCTTC CASSYRGKGSYGYTF
TRBD2 TRBJ2-2 TRBV6-5 - TGTGCCAGCAGAGTAAGCGGGAGCAATACCGGGGAGCTGTTTTTT CASRVSGSNTGELFF
- TRBJ2-7 TRBV30 once TGTGCCTGGAGCCCAACGGAAAGCAGTGGGATTGTCTTC CAWSPTESSGIVF
- TRBJ2-7 TRBV12-3/TRBV12-4 - TGTGCCAGCAGTTTGGGGCAGGGCCCCGAGCAGTACTTC CASSLGQGPEQYF
- TRBJ1-5 TRBV3-1/TRBV3-2 - TGTGCCAGCAGCCAGTGGGGGGCAGTTCAGCCCCAGCATTTT CASSQWGAVQPQHF
- TRBJ2-1 TRBV5-1 - TGCGCCAGCAGCTTGGTGGGCCCCCCTCGTGCCAATGAGCAGTTCTTC CASSLVGPPRANEQFF
- TRBJ2-6 TRBV4-1 - TGCGCCAGCAGCAACCCGGGACGTAGCTCTGGGGCCAACGTCCTGACTTTC CASSNPGRSSGANVLTF
- TRBJ2-7 TRBV2 - TGTGCCAGCAGTGGGCTCTACGAGCAGTACTTC CASSGLYEQYF
TRBD1 TRBJ2-5 TRBV7-9 - TGTGCCAGCAGCTCACCCGGGGACAGGGAGACCCAGTACTTC CASSSPGDRETQYF
- TRBJ2-7 TRBV30 - TGTGCCTGGAGTCTTGGGTCCTCCTACGAGCAGTACTTC CAWSLGSSYEQYF
TRBD1 TRBJ2-7 TRBV7-9 - TGTGCCAGCAGCACGACAGGGGGCCCCTACGAGCAGTACTTC CASSTTGGPYEQYF
- TRBJ1-2 TRBV6-1 - TGTGCCAGCAGCCAAAACTATGGCTACACCTTC CASSQNYGYTF
- TRBJ1-2 TRBV2 - TGTGCCAGCAGGAACCCGGGCACAAACTATGGCTACACCTTC CASRNPGTNYGYTF
- TRBJ1-2 TRBV28 - TGTGCCAGCAGTTTAGTCAGATACGGCTACACCTTC CASSLVRYGYTF
TRBD1 TRBJ1-1 TRBV5-6 few TGTGCCAGCAGTCTGGACAGGGTGAACACTGAAGCTTTCTTT CASSLDRVNTEAFF
- TRBJ1-5 TRBV2 - TGTGCCAGCAGTACAGGTAATAGCAATCAGCCCCAGCATTTT CASSTGNSNQPQHF
TRBD2 TRBJ2-1 TRBV9 - TGTGCCAGCAGCCCTCGACTAGCACTCTACAATGAGCAGTTCTTC CASSPRLALYNEQFF
- TRBJ2-1 TRBV25-1 - TGTGCCAGCAGTGACAGGGGAGCCCTGAATGAGCAGTTCTTC CASSDRGALNEQFF
TRBD1 TRBJ1-4 TRBV5-6 - TGTGCCAGCAGCTTACAGGGGGGTGAAAAACTGTTTTTT CASSLQGGEKLFF
- TRBJ2-5 TRBV5-6 - TGTGCCAGCAGCCCGGACAGTCAAGAGACCCAGTACTTC CASSPDSQETQYF